This entry lists 14 T cell receptor beta chains sequenced from one sample in a study of blood T cell repertoires in COVID-19. Method: immunoSEQ multiplex PCR; TCRdb's copy keeps in-frame clones and lacks some. The sample lists fewer than 300,000 clones, roughly 84% occurring once. Source material: peripheral blood. The receptors shown here come from a woman younger than 30 with acute or convalescent COVID-19.

The rearrangement links TRBV7-9 to TRBJ1-1, with a tentative D call TRBD1 (5 bases). The CDR3 covers 13 residues. CDR1 is SEHNR, CDR2 FQNEAQ, per germline (reference sequence). Trimming pared 5 bases from V and 8 bases from J, leaving 15 bases between. The CDR3 sequence is CASSITETVEAFF. The CDR3 coding sequence is TGTGCCAGCAGCATAACCGAGACAGTCGAAGCTTTCTTT.

The DNA of the CDR3 is TGTGCCAGCTCCCAAGGGGTGAACACTGAAGCTTTCTTT. It specifies CASSQGVNTEAFF. The chain is built from TRBV18 and TRBJ1-1; D is possibly TRBD1 (5 bases). V lost 6 bases, J lost 0 bases, and 8 bases lay in between. The CDR3 runs to 13 residues. Germline-derived CDR1 and CDR2 are KGHSH and LQKENI.

The chain combines TRBV7-8 with TRBJ2-7; 13 positions match TRBD2. Unmatched junction bases numbered 4, after V lost 5 bases and J lost 0 bases. The CDR3 is 16 residues long. Germline V CDR1 and CDR2: SGHVS, FQNEAQ. Written as DNA, the CDR3 is TGTGCCAGCAGCACCCGGACTAGCGGGAGCTCCTACGAGCAGTACTTC. This codes for CASSTRTSGSSYEQYF.

V and J are TRBV3-1 (or the pseudogene TRBV3-2) and TRBJ2-3; 9 nucleotides line up with TRBD2. The CDR3 runs 16 residues. V was clipped by 2 bases and J by 1 base; unmatched bases: 4. Looked up from germline, CDR1 is LGHDT and CDR2 is YNNKEL (reference sequence). In DNA form, the CDR3 reads TGTGCCAGCAGCCAAAGCGGGAGGCCTGGCACAGATACGCAGTATTTT. Residues: CASSQSGRPGTDTQYF.

The chain combines TRBV28 with TRBJ1-1; 7 nucleotides agree with TRBD1. The CDR3 extends over 14 amino acids. The germline gives CDR1 MDHEN, CDR2 SYDVKM. The V and J ends lost 4 bases and 7 bases, in that order; junction bases with no gene match: 9. DNA of the CDR3: TGTGCCAGCAGTTCTGGTATAGGACAGGTTGAAGCTTTCTTT. Translating gives CASSSGIGQVEAFF.

The V call is TRBV6-6, the J call TRBJ1-5, with TRBD1 as a possible D gene (5 bases). Germline loops: CDR1 MNHNY, CDR2 SVGAGI (reference sequence). The CDR3 is made up of 14 amino acids. The V end was cut by 2 bases, the J end by 4 bases, with 9 bases between. The CDR3 coding sequence is TGTGCCAGCAGTTACGCGGGGGGAAATCAGCCCCAGCATTTT. It yields the protein CASSYAGGNQPQHF.

This chain links TRBV5-4 with TRBJ2-7; TRBD2 matches at 8 bases. This CDR3 is built from 15 residues. Germline trimming cut 3 bases from V and 2 bases from J; bases unmatched to any gene: 7. The germline V gene encodes CDR1 SGHNT and CDR2 YYREEE (reference sequence). CDR3 amino acids: CASSSPGTRAYEQYF. The CDR3 nucleotides are TGTGCCAGCAGCTCCCCGGGGACTAGGGCCTACGAGCAGTACTTC. The full variable domain, completed using reference TRBV5-4 and TRBJ2-7, is ETGVTQSPTHLIKTRGQQVTLRCSSQSGHNTVSWYQQALGQGPQFIFQYYREEENGRGNFPPRFSGLQFPNYSSELNVNALELDDSALYLCASSSPGTRAYEQYFGPGTRLTVT.

V gene TRBV11-2 combines with J gene TRBJ1-1; no clear D. Looked up from germline, CDR1 is SGHAT and CDR2 is FQNNGV. The CDR3 has 13 amino acids. V was clipped by 3 bases and J by 1 base, with 6 bases between them. For the CDR3, the DNA is TGTGCCAGCAGCTTTCAGTGGAACACTGAAGCTTTCTTT. It yields the protein CASSFQWNTEAFF.

This clone has just a few counts. The chain carries TRBV7-6 and TRBJ2-2; 8 nucleotides line up with TRBD2. The CDR3 extends over 16 amino acids. Looked up from germline, CDR1 is SGHVS and CDR2 is FNYEAQ. V was pared by 5 bases and J by 4 bases, with 9 bases of the junction left unmatched. The CDR3 nucleotides are TGTGCCAGCAGCCCCTGGAGGGCGGGGGGCACCGGGGAGCTGTTTTTT. It codes for CASSPWRAGGTGELFF.

This chain uses TRBV7-2 with TRBJ2-3, with unresolved D. The CDR3 consists of 13 residues. Per the germline V gene, CDR1 is SGHTA and CDR2 is FQGNSA. The V gene lost 4 bases and the J gene lost 5 bases, with 10 bases spanning the gap. The CDR3 nucleotides are TGTGCCAGCAGCTCATCTAGGCGAGATACGCAGTATTTT. It yields the protein CASSSSRRDTQYF.

The chain uses TRBV13 and TRBJ2-1, with D possibly TRBD2 on 5 matching bases. The V gene lost 2 bases and the J gene lost 0 bases, with 14 bases spanning the gap. This CDR3 is 17 amino acids long. In germline, CDR1 is PRHDT, CDR2 FYEKMQ (reference sequence). CDR3 in amino acids: CASSLMAGVPSYNEQFF. In DNA, the CDR3 is TGTGCCAGCAGCTTAATGGCCGGGGTCCCCTCCTACAATGAGCAGTTCTTC.

The chain is built from TRBV28 and TRBJ1-2, with D hard to call. Trimming shortened V by 1 base and J by 2 bases, and 8 bases separated the two germline ends. The CDR3 runs to 14 residues. Germline lookup yields CDR1 MDHEN and CDR2 SYDVKM. CDR3 sequence: CASSLFGGNYGYTF. The CDR3 DNA reads TGTGCCAGCAGTTTATTTGGCGGAAACTATGGCTACACCTTC.

This clone was observed a few times. This chain joins TRBV5-1 and TRBJ2-1, with TRBD2 matching 9 bases. Germline values: CDR1 SGHRS, CDR2 YFSETQ. With 1 base clipped from V and 3 bases from J, the junction kept 5 bases outside the gene matches. The CDR3 has 16 amino acids. This chain's CDR3 is CASSLRASGVYNEQFF. CDR3 DNA sequence: TGCGCCAGCAGCTTGCGGGCTAGCGGGGTCTACAATGAGCAGTTCTTC.

The rearrangement joins TRBV9 to TRBJ1-4; D unclear. Germline CDR1 and CDR2: SGDLS and YYNGEE. This CDR3 has 13 residues. V was clipped by 7 bases and J by 5 bases, with 12 bases between them. The CDR3: CASGGQANEKLFF. DNA of the CDR3: TGTGCCAGCGGCGGCCAGGCCAATGAAAAACTGTTTTTT.